One sample yielded the 32 T cell receptor beta chains listed below, sequenced in a study of T cells in tumors after PD-1 blockade. Assay used: immunoSEQ multiplex PCR; TCRdb lists only in-frame clones, some missing. The profile covers about 21,000 clones, with roughly 80% appearing a single time and just over 25% taken by the ten largest. This specimen consisted of PBMCs, obtained after anti-PD-1 therapy. These receptors all come from a human donor with advanced basal cell or squamous cell carcinoma (not recorded which).

This clone was detected only a few times. This chain connects TRBV7-2 to TRBJ1-2, with 10 bases lining up with TRBD1. V was clipped by 4 bases and J by 8 bases; unmatched bases: 10. CDR3 length: 15 amino acids. Germline V gives CDR1 SGHTA, CDR2 FQGNSA. CDR3 loop: CASSSMPGQGLGYTF. In DNA, the CDR3 is TGTGCCAGCAGCTCGATGCCGGGACAGGGGCTCGGCTACACCTTC. Using reference TRBV7-2 and TRBJ1-2 for the parts outside the CDR3, the full variable domain is GAGVSQSPSNKVTEKGKDVELRCDPISGHTALYWYRQSLGQGLEFLIYFQGNSAPDKSGLPSDRFSAERTGGSVSTLTIQRTQQEDSAVYLCASSSMPGQGLGYTFGSGTRLTVV.

The V and J genes are TRBV5-1 and TRBJ2-7; TRBD1 matches at 7 bases. CDR1 is SGHRS, CDR2 YFSETQ, per germline. CDR3 length equals 14 residues. Losses at the gene ends were 4 bases for V and 5 bases for J; bases not matched to a gene: 9. CDR3: CASSQRQGLNEQYF. For the CDR3, the DNA is TGCGCCAGCAGCCAGCGACAGGGTCTGAACGAGCAGTACTTC.

This clone was seen a handful of times. The CDR3 loop is CASSWDRGDSPLHF. In nucleotides, the CDR3 is TGTGCCAGCAGTTGGGACAGGGGGGACTCACCCCTCCACTTT. The V gene is TRBV7-2, the J gene TRBJ1-6; 11 nucleotides agree with TRBD1. Germline CDR1 reads SGHTA; CDR2 reads FQGNSA. The CDR3 is 14 amino acids. With 6 bases clipped from V and 10 bases from J, the junction kept 5 bases outside the gene matches.

Judged by abundance, this clone is medium-sized. The J gene is TRBJ1-1, the V gene TRBV7-9; a weak D match, TRBD1 (6 bases). CDR1 and CDR2 (germline): SEHNR, FQNEAQ (reference sequence). The V end was cut by 5 bases, the J end by 7 bases, with 17 bases between. The CDR3 covers 14 residues. The CDR3 nucleotides read TGTGCCAGCAGCCTCACACAGGGAGGGGTTGAAGCTTTCTTT. It codes for CASSLTQGGVEAFF.

V and J are TRBV15 and TRBJ2-5; D gene ambiguous. The V and J ends lost 0 bases and 2 bases respectively, with 13 bases between them. Germline CDR1 LNHNV, CDR2 YYDKDF (reference sequence). The CDR3 runs to 16 residues. Here the CDR3 DNA reads TGTGCCACCAGCAGAGATGAATGGGGTGAGCAAGAGACCCAGTACTTC. This translates into CATSRDEWGEQETQYF.

The V gene is TRBV11-1, the J gene TRBJ2-7; no clear D. Trimming took off 5 bases at V and 5 bases at J, with 7 bases between the two ends. The length of the CDR3 is 11 residues. The germline CDR1 and CDR2 sequences are SGHAT and FQDESV (reference sequence). This CDR3 is CASSLHHEQYF. CDR3 coding DNA: TGTGCCAGCAGCCTTCACCACGAGCAGTACTTC.

This clone was detected once. In DNA, the CDR3 is TGTGCCAGTACCAGAGAGAAACAGGGATCACAGCCCCAGCATTTT. Residues: CASTREKQGSQPQHF. The chain uses TRBV19 and TRBJ1-5; weak D call: TRBD1 (6 bases). This CDR3 contains 15 residues. Between the trimmed V and J ends, which lost 7 bases and 7 bases, there was a span of 20 bases. Per germline, CDR1 LNHDA and CDR2 SQIVND (reference sequence).

There are a few counts of this clone. The V call is TRBV13, the J call TRBJ2-3, with no clear D. The V end was cut by 0 bases, the J end by 0 bases, with 16 bases between. The CDR3 spans 18 residues. From germline, CDR1 is PRHDT and CDR2 FYEKMQ (reference sequence). The CDR3 DNA sequence: TGTGCCAGCAGCTTAGGGGAAGCGCTGGCGGAGAGCACAGATACGCAGTATTTT. It is translated as CASSLGEALAESTDTQYF.

CDR3 region: CATSLQGVTMLGYTF. In DNA form, the CDR3 reads TGTGCCACCAGCCTCCAGGGAGTAACTATGTTGGGCTACACCTTC. The chain recombines TRBV15 with TRBJ1-2, with D possibly TRBD1 on 5 matching bases. CDR3 length equals 15 residues. Per germline, CDR1 LNHNV and CDR2 YYDKDF (reference sequence). V lost 5 bases and J lost 8, with 21 bases in between.

The CDR3 coding sequence is TGTGCCAGCAGCTCGGCAGTAACGCGGGCAACTAATGAAAAACTGTTTTTT. The encoded protein is CASSSAVTRATNEKLFF. The chain uses TRBV7-2 and TRBJ1-4; no definite D call. Trimming shortened V by 4 bases and J by 0 bases, and 15 bases separated the two germline ends. The CDR3 contains 17 residues. Germline-derived CDR1 and CDR2 are SGHTA and FQGNSA.

The chain recombines TRBV7-9 with TRBJ1-6; perhaps TRBD1 as D (5 bases). V was shortened by 1 base and J by 8 bases, with 9 bases between the two germline ends. The length of the CDR3 is 14 residues. From germline, CDR1 is SEHNR and CDR2 FQNEAQ (reference sequence). This CDR3 reads CASSLGGWDSPLHF. The CDR3 bases are TGTGCCAGCAGCTTAGGGGGGTGGGATTCACCCCTCCACTTT.

The V call is TRBV5-1, the J call TRBJ1-5, with D possibly matching TRBD1 (5 bases). The V and J ends lost 4 bases and 2 bases respectively, with 13 bases between them. The germline gives CDR1 SGHRS, CDR2 YFSETQ. The CDR3 has 15 residues. CDR3 protein: CASSLNGGRNQPQHF. The CDR3 DNA is TGCGCCAGCAGCCTCAACGGGGGACGCAATCAGCCCCAGCATTTT.

The genes are TRBV12-3 or TRBV12-4 and TRBJ2-6; no definite D call. Trimming took off 6 bases at V and 3 bases at J, with 3 bases between the two ends. The CDR3 runs 12 residues. CDR3 in DNA: TGTGCCAGCAGGGATGGGGCCAACGTCCTGACTTTC. It translates to CASRDGANVLTF.

The rearrangement joins TRBV3-1 (or the pseudogene TRBV3-2) to TRBJ1-3; D is unclear. This CDR3 comprises 16 residues. Trimming cost V 1 base and J 2 bases, with 12 bases left between them. Germline values: CDR1 LGHDT, CDR2 YNNKEL (reference sequence). CDR3 amino acids: CASSQAQLTAGNTIYF. DNA for the CDR3: TGTGCCAGCAGCCAAGCTCAACTCACAGCTGGAAACACCATATATTTT.

V usage is TRBV1 and J usage is TRBJ2-3; TRBD1 is the table's D call and was not checked against the DNA. TRBV1 is an annotated pseudogene. This CDR3 comprises 16 residues. The CDR3 DNA reads TGCACCAGCAGCCAAGAGAAGAGGGGGCACACAGATACGCAGTATTTT. Translation gives CTSSQEKRGHTDTQYF.

The rearrangement joins TRBV25-1 to TRBJ2-4, with D tentatively TRBD2 (5 bases). The V end lost 7 bases, the J end lost 9 bases, and 16 bases lay between the germline ends. The CDR3 covers 13 residues. The germline V gene encodes CDR1 MGHDK and CDR2 SYGVNS. The DNA for the CDR3 is TGTGCCAGCAAGGAACCCGAAGAGGGCATTCAGTACTTC. Translation: CASKEPEEGIQYF. The full variable domain, its missing parts supplied by reference TRBV25-1 and TRBJ2-4, is EADIYQTPRYLVIGTGKKITLECSQTMGHDKMYWYQQDPGMELHLIHYSYGVNSTEKGDLSSESTVSRIRTEHFPLTLESARPSHTSQYLCASKEPEEGIQYFGAGTRLSVL.

The chain uses TRBV11-3 and TRBJ2-1; 8 bases map to TRBD2. The CDR3 covers 15 residues. Germline-derived CDR1 and CDR2 are SGHNT and YENEEA. V was pared by 3 bases and J by 0 bases, with 1 base of the junction left unmatched. The CDR3 is CASSFSGISYNEQFF. CDR3 DNA: TGTGCCAGCAGCTTTAGCGGGATCTCCTACAATGAGCAGTTCTTC. Drawing the rest from reference TRBV11-3 and TRBJ2-1, the complete variable domain is EAGVVQSPRYKIIEKKQPVAFWCNPISGHNTLYWYLQNLGQGPELLIRYENEEAVDDSQLPKDRFSAERLKGVDSTLKIQPAELGDSAVYLCASSFSGISYNEQFFGPGTRLTVL.

In this sample, this clone is medium-sized (0.01 to 0.1%). The chain carries TRBV28 and TRBJ1-2; D gene ambiguous. The CDR3 extends over 11 amino acids. CDR1 and CDR2 (germline): MDHEN, SYDVKM. In nucleotides, the CDR3 is TGTGCACTTGAAGAACTCTATGGCTACACCTTC. It specifies CALEELYGYTF.

This chain uses TRBV11-3 with TRBJ1-1; D ambiguous. This CDR3 spans 13 amino acids. Germline assignment: CDR1 SGHNT and CDR2 YENEEA. V was trimmed by 4 bases and J by 4 bases, leaving 10 bases between them. CDR3 in amino acids: CASSSIKGTEAFF. Here the CDR3 DNA reads TGTGCCAGCAGCTCCATAAAGGGCACTGAAGCTTTCTTT. The entire variable domain, with the rest obtained from reference TRBV11-3 and TRBJ1-1, is as follows: EAGVVQSPRYKIIEKKQPVAFWCNPISGHNTLYWYLQNLGQGPELLIRYENEEAVDDSQLPKDRFSAERLKGVDSTLKIQPAELGDSAVYLCASSSIKGTEAFFGQGTRLTVV.

The chain joins TRBV12-5 to TRBJ1-2; TRBD1 matches 11 bases. Per germline, CDR1 LGHNT and CDR2 FRNRAP. The CDR3 consists of 13 residues. Trimming cost V 5 bases and J 8 bases; bases outside gene matches: 4. This CDR3 is CASGPGQGGGYTF. The CDR3 DNA follows: TGTGCTAGTGGTCCGGGACAGGGGGGAGGCTACACCTTC.

The chain has TRBV5-6 and TRBJ2-2, with 9 nucleotides matching TRBD1. The CDR3 length is 15 residues. Germline assignment: CDR1 SGHDT and CDR2 YYEEEE. V lost 4 bases, J lost 5 bases, and 6 bases stayed unmatched. The CDR3 loop reads CASSLGQGGTGELFF. The CDR3 DNA reads as TGTGCCAGCAGCCTGGGACAGGGTGGGACCGGGGAGCTGTTTTTT.

The V gene is TRBV3-1 (or the pseudogene TRBV3-2), the J gene TRBJ2-7; D is undetermined. CDR1 is LGHDT, CDR2 YNNKEL, per germline (reference sequence). The CDR3 extends over 14 amino acids. V was cut by 0 bases and J by 3 bases, with 9 bases left in between. CDR3 bases: TGTGCCAGCAGCCAAGATCGTGGGGACTACGAGCAGTACTTC. This gives the protein CASSQDRGDYEQYF.

In nucleotides, the CDR3 is TGTGCCAGTGGTACCGGGACTAACTATGGCTACACCTTC. Its protein product is CASGTGTNYGYTF. J is TRBJ1-2 and V is TRBV19; D gene unclear. CDR3 length: 13 residues. Trimming stripped 8 bases from V and 0 bases from J, with 10 bases between. Germline-derived CDR1 and CDR2 are LNHDA and SQIVND (reference sequence).

J is TRBJ1-1 and V is TRBV19; D is unresolved. V dropped 3 bases and J dropped 0 bases, with 17 bases sitting between them. There are 17 residues in the CDR3. Germline V gene lookup returns CDR1 LNHDA and CDR2 SQIVND (reference sequence). CDR3 amino acids: CASSMIVRQTMNTEAFF. CDR3 coding DNA: TGTGCCAGTAGTATGATTGTGCGGCAGACCATGAACACTGAAGCTTTCTTT.

This chain links TRBV5-1 with TRBJ1-5, with D unclear. The CDR3 length is 14 residues. Germline CDR1 and CDR2: SGHRS and YFSETQ. Trimming stripped 3 bases from V and 4 bases from J, with 11 bases between. The CDR3 DNA is TGCGCCAGCAGCTCTGGAGGGATTAATCAGCCCCAGCATTTT. Its protein is CASSSGGINQPQHF.

The rearrangement links TRBV19 to TRBJ2-2; 10 positions match TRBD1. The V gene end was trimmed by 3 bases and the J gene end by 3 bases; junction bases not matched to a gene: 7. The CDR3 length is 17 residues. The germline gives CDR1 LNHDA, CDR2 SQIVND (reference sequence). The CDR3 protein is CASSIRGTGVDTGELFF. CDR3 bases: TGTGCCAGTAGTATTCGCGGGACAGGGGTCGACACCGGGGAGCTGTTTTTT.

Relative to its sample, this clone is medium-sized. The chain employs TRBV27 and TRBJ1-5; the D gene is possibly TRBD1 (6 bases). In germline, CDR1 is MNHEY, CDR2 SMNVEV (reference sequence). This CDR3 has 15 residues. V lost 2 bases, J lost 7 bases, and 15 bases lay in between. The CDR3 reads CASSLLGGQGQPQHF. CDR3 sequence (DNA): TGTGCCAGCAGTTTACTCGGGGGGCAGGGACAGCCCCAGCATTTT.

The chain recombines TRBV4-2 with TRBJ1-2; 10 positions match TRBD1. The germline gives CDR1 LGHNA, CDR2 YNFKEQ. This CDR3 has 15 residues. J lost 7 bases, V lost 2 bases, and 7 bases had no gene match. The CDR3 loop is CASSQNSGQGGGYTF. As DNA, the CDR3 is TGTGCCAGCAGCCAAAACAGCGGACAGGGGGGTGGCTACACCTTC.

A few counts support this clone. The chain combines TRBV4-2 with TRBJ2-3; TRBD2 agrees at 13 bases. V shed 0 bases, J shed 0 bases, and the junction held 6 bases outside the gene matches. There are 19 residues in the CDR3. Germline V lookup: CDR1 LGHNA, CDR2 YNFKEQ. As DNA, the CDR3 is TGTGCCAGCAGCCAAGATCTTACTAGCGGGGGGGCTAGCACAGATACGCAGTATTTT. This encodes CASSQDLTSGGASTDTQYF.

V usage is TRBV10-3 and J usage is TRBJ2-7, with D perhaps matching TRBD1 (7 bases). CDR3 length: 16 amino acids. Germline V gene data show CDR1 as ENHRY and CDR2 as SYGVKD. The V end lost 6 bases, the J end lost 0 bases, and 18 bases lay between the germline ends. The CDR3 nucleotides read TGTGCCATCAGCCGCGTGGAGGGGGCTAACTCCTACGAGCAGTACTTC. Protein: CAISRVEGANSYEQYF.

The rearrangement joins TRBV6-5 to TRBJ1-5; unclear D gene. CDR1 is MNHEY and CDR2 is SVGAGI in the germline V gene. This CDR3 has 15 residues. Trimming stripped 2 bases from V and 0 bases from J, with 8 bases between. CDR3: CASSYSRNSNQPQHF. The CDR3 DNA is TGTGCCAGCAGTTACAGCAGGAATAGCAATCAGCCCCAGCATTTT.

V gene TRBV14 combines with J gene TRBJ2-3; the D gene is possibly TRBD1 (5 bases). The germline V and J ends were trimmed by 1 base and 4 bases, with 12 bases remaining between them. Germline loops: CDR1 SGHDN, CDR2 FVKESK. This CDR3 is built from 15 residues. CDR3 protein: CASSQAWQGADTQYF. The CDR3 DNA follows: TGTGCCAGCAGCCAAGCATGGCAGGGTGCAGATACGCAGTATTTT.